A single sample gave rise to the 9 T cell receptor beta chains below, sequenced in a study of OX40 agonist ivuxolimab in advanced cancers. Here immunoSEQ multiplex PCR was the method, and the copy in TCRdb shows in-frame clones only, minus some. The data show approximately 69,000 clones, with over 60% seen just once and about 2.2% held by the top ten. This specimen consisted of CD4+ or CD8+ T cells sorted from blood, obtained in a trial of the OX40 agonist ivuxolimab. Receptors were obtained from an adult with an advanced solid tumor such as melanoma, head and neck, liver or kidney cancer.

The chain carries TRBV5-1 and TRBJ2-6; unclear D gene. V was pared by 7 bases and J by 0 bases, with 11 bases between. Germline CDR1 reads SGHRS; CDR2 reads YFSETQ. This CDR3 region has 15 residues. The CDR3 here is CASQLWSSGANVLTF. The CDR3 nucleotides are TGCGCCAGCCAGCTTTGGTCCTCTGGGGCCAACGTCCTGACTTTC. Together with reference TRBV5-1 and TRBJ2-6, the CDR3 gives the full variable domain: KAGVTQTPRYLIKTRGQQVTLSCSPISGHRSVSWYQQTPGQGLQFLFEYFSETQRNKGNFPGRFSGRQFSNSRSEMNVSTLELGDSALYLCASQLWSSGANVLTFGAGSRLTVL.

This chain's CDR3 is CASSLKAGGRDQYF. The CDR3, as DNA: TGTGCCAGCAGCTTAAAAGCGGGAGGGCGCGACCAGTACTTC. The chain is built from TRBV11-1 and TRBJ2-5, with TRBD2 matching over 10 bases. Germline assignment: CDR1 SGHAT and CDR2 FQDESV (reference sequence). J lost 10 bases, V lost 2 bases, and 7 bases had no gene match. The CDR3 extends over 14 amino acids.

V and J are TRBV30 and TRBJ2-4; weak D call: TRBD2 (6 bases). The CDR3 covers 16 residues. Trimming removed 4 bases from V and 1 base from J, with 17 bases in between. CDR1 and CDR2 from the germline V gene are GTSNPN and SVGIG (reference sequence). DNA for the CDR3: TGTGCCTGGAACCCGTCAAATAGCGGCGCCAAAAACATTCAGTACTTC. Translating gives CAWNPSNSGAKNIQYF.

J is TRBJ1-5 and V is TRBV25-1, with a possible D match to TRBD1 (6 bases). The V and J ends lost 7 bases and 1 base respectively, with 11 bases between them. Germline CDR1 and CDR2: MGHDK and SYGVNS. CDR3 length: 14 amino acids. This CDR3 is CASKGQLSNQPQHF. The DNA of the CDR3 is TGTGCCAGCAAAGGACAGCTAAGCAATCAGCCCCAGCATTTT.

The chain couples TRBV6-4 to TRBJ2-1, with D perhaps TRBD2 (6 bases). Germline V CDR1 and CDR2: MRHNA, SNTAGT. The CDR3 extends over 15 amino acids. V was clipped by 0 bases and J by 9 bases, with 15 bases between them. The CDR3 nucleotides are TGTGCCAGCAGTGACTCCGGGGGAGGCTACGGTGAGCAGTTCTTC. The encoded protein is CASSDSGGGYGEQFF.

Regarding this clone: Other DNA sequences in this sample translate to the same CDR3. This chain's CDR3 is CASSLQGMNTEAFF. CDR3 sequence (DNA): TGCGCCAGCAGCTTACAGGGGATGAACACTGAAGCTTTCTTT. The chain carries TRBV5-1 and TRBJ1-1; the match to TRBD1 covers 7 bases. The CDR3 covers 14 residues. Trimming cost V 2 bases and J 0 bases; bases outside gene matches: 1. Germline CDR1 reads SGHRS; CDR2 reads YFSETQ.

This clone was counted a single time. V usage is TRBV27 and J usage is TRBJ2-7; D may be TRBD1 or TRBD2 (5 bases each). This CDR3 comprises 14 residues. V shed 5 bases and J shed 1 base, with 12 bases lying between them. CDR1 and CDR2 (germline): MNHEY, SMNVEV (reference sequence). The CDR3 protein is CASSLRDASYEQYF. The CDR3 DNA sequence: TGTGCCAGCAGTCTCCGGGACGCTTCCTACGAGCAGTACTTC.

The chain has TRBV10-1 and TRBJ1-2, with 8 positions matching TRBD1. The J segment lost 4 bases and the V segment lost 8 bases, leaving 15 bases of the junction unmatched. The CDR3 has 16 amino acids. Per the germline V gene, CDR1 is WNHNN and CDR2 is SYGVQD (reference sequence). Here the CDR3 DNA reads TGCGCCAGCGTGGGCGCGTTGACAGGGGATTTCTATGGCTACACCTTC. Its protein is CASVGALTGDFYGYTF.

This clone was picked up one time. V is TRBV5-4 and J is TRBJ1-4; possible D gene TRBD1, 5 bases. The CDR3 is 14 amino acids. CDR1 and CDR2 (germline): SGHNT, YYREEE (reference sequence). V gave up 0 bases and J gave up 10 bases, with 13 bases separating them. CDR3 nucleotides: TGTGCCAGCAGCTTGGCATCAGGGAGCGGAAAACTGTTTTTT. It encodes CASSLASGSGKLFF.